Each of the 7 T cell receptor beta chains below was sequenced from the same sample in a study of cytomegalovirus exposure and HLA in healthy donors. The PCR made use of 60 Vbeta and 13 Jbeta primers. Generated by immunoSEQ multiplex PCR, the TCRdb table keeps only in-frame clones and is missing some. The sample consists of about 120,000 clones, roughly three quarters of them appearing once. The sample comprised PBMCs. The origin of the receptors is a man aged 18 to 30 in good health and CMV-seronegative.

The V and J genes are TRBV4-1 and TRBJ1-2, with D tentatively TRBD1 (6 bases). The CDR3 sequence is 13 residues long. CDR1 and CDR2 (germline): MGHRA, YSYEKL. Trimming removed 4 bases from V and 2 bases from J, with 8 bases in between. CDR3 sequence (DNA): TGCGCCAGCAGCCTAACAGGGAACTATGGCTACACCTTC. Its protein is CASSLTGNYGYTF.

V is TRBV4-3 and J is TRBJ2-7; 7 positions match TRBD1. J lost 3 bases, V lost 3 bases, and 8 bases had no gene match. The CDR3 contains 15 residues. Germline CDR1 and CDR2: LGHNA and YSLEER. CDR3 sequence: CASSQMGQPYYEQYF. The CDR3 DNA follows: TGCGCCAGCAGCCAGATGGGACAGCCCTACTACGAGCAGTACTTC.

V usage is TRBV27 and J usage is TRBJ2-3; D may be TRBD2 (5 bases). CDR1 is MNHEY, CDR2 SMNVEV, per germline (reference sequence). Between the trimmed V and J ends, which lost 0 bases and 4 bases, there was a span of 20 bases. CDR3 length: 18 residues. The CDR3 loop is CASSLSPFATGTPDTQYF. The CDR3 DNA follows: TGTGCCAGCAGTTTATCCCCCTTCGCGACGGGAACGCCAGATACGCAGTATTTT.

This clone was picked up a small number of times. The chain combines TRBV15 with TRBJ1-1; TRBD1 matches 9 bases. Trimming removed 8 bases from V and 1 base from J; junction bases left unmatched: 5. The CDR3 has 14 amino acids. Germline V gene data show CDR1 as LNHNV and CDR2 as YYDKDF (reference sequence). The CDR3 spells CATVLGQGNTEAFF. CDR3 DNA sequence: TGTGCCACCGTTTTGGGACAGGGGAACACTGAAGCTTTCTTT.

The chain combines TRBV5-8 with TRBJ2-3, with 11 bases fitting TRBD1. The CDR3 has 14 residues. Germline V gene data show CDR1 as SGHTS and CDR2 as YDEGEE. Trimming cost V 4 bases and J 4 bases; bases outside gene matches: 2. DNA for the CDR3: TGTGCCAGCAGCACGGGACAGGGGGCAGATACGCAGTATTTT. Residues: CASSTGQGADTQYF. Variable domain in full (rest from reference TRBV5-8 and TRBJ2-3): EAGVTQSPTHLIKTRGQQATLRCSPISGHTSVYWYQQALGLGLQFLLWYDEGEERNRGNFPPRFSGRQFPNYSSELNVNALELEDSALYLCASSTGQGADTQYFGPGTRLTVL.

This clone was detected once. The gene calls are TRBV27 and TRBJ2-7; perhaps TRBD2 as D (6 bases). V dropped 4 bases and J dropped 4 bases, with 17 bases sitting between them. The CDR3 consists of 15 residues. Per germline, CDR1 MNHEY and CDR2 SMNVEV (reference sequence). The CDR3 DNA reads as TGTGCCAGCAGTTCCGCCTTGGGGGAGGCATACGAGCAGTACTTC. This codes for CASSSALGEAYEQYF.

In its sample, this clone was seen once. The rearrangement uses TRBV30 and TRBJ1-2, with D unresolved. CDR1 is GTSNPN and CDR2 is SVGIG in the germline V gene (reference sequence). With 0 bases removed from V and 7 bases from J, the gap between germline ends came to 12 bases. The CDR3 is 13 amino acids. Here the CDR3 DNA reads TGTGCCTGGAGTGTAGTGGTCCGCGGTGGCTACACCTTC. The encoded protein is CAWSVVVRGGYTF.